These T cell receptor beta chains were read from a single sample in a study of blood T cell repertoires in COVID-19. Profiled with immunoSEQ multiplex PCR; TCRdb holds only in-frame clones, not every one. The sample carries about 210,000 clones, 88% recorded once. Sample: peripheral blood. Every receptor here comes from a man aged 18 to 30 with active or convalescent COVID-19. CDR3s include the opening cysteine and the closing phenylalanine or tryptophan. The D gene is left open where the match is weak.

d_gene: TRBD2
j_gene: TRBJ2-7
v_gene: TRBV5-1
CDR3aa: CASSWSGRAGEQYF

d_gene: TRBD1
j_gene: TRBJ1-3
v_gene: TRBV5-1
CDR3aa: CASSSYRGGSSGNTIYF

d_gene: -
j_gene: TRBJ1-3
v_gene: TRBV19
CDR3aa: CASSIILWLQSSGNTIYF

d_gene: -
j_gene: TRBJ2-7
v_gene: TRBV10-3
CDR3aa: CAISEVLRTASYEQYF

d_gene: -
j_gene: TRBJ1-5
v_gene: TRBV5-4
CDR3aa: CASSSGGRQPQHF

d_gene: -
j_gene: TRBJ1-1
v_gene: TRBV25-1
CDR3aa: CASSPGTEAFF

d_gene: -
j_gene: TRBJ2-2
v_gene: TRBV5-1
CDR3aa: CASSPTGVAGELFF

d_gene: -
j_gene: TRBJ1-3
v_gene: TRBV19
CDR3aa: CASSILREGENTIYF

d_gene: TRBD2
j_gene: TRBJ2-7
v_gene: TRBV4-2
CDR3aa: CASSQPSGRTYEQYF

d_gene: -
j_gene: TRBJ2-7
v_gene: TRBV2
CDR3aa: CASSEALGRDYEQYF

d_gene: -
j_gene: TRBJ1-2
v_gene: TRBV20-1
CDR3aa: CRAQQGDGYTF

d_gene: -
j_gene: TRBJ2-7
v_gene: TRBV19
CDR3aa: CASSGGAYEQYF

d_gene: TRBD2
j_gene: TRBJ2-7
v_gene: TRBV7-8
CDR3aa: CASSLGLAGTYEQYF

d_gene: TRBD1
j_gene: TRBJ1-1
v_gene: TRBV3-1/TRBV3-2
CDR3aa: CASSQLLDRVNTEAFF

d_gene: -
j_gene: TRBJ1-1
v_gene: TRBV19
CDR3aa: CASSSDIFANTEAFF

d_gene: -
j_gene: TRBJ2-5
v_gene: TRBV7-3
CDR3aa: CASSLSTLETQYF

d_gene: TRBD2
j_gene: TRBJ2-3
v_gene: TRBV11-2
CDR3aa: CASSLVGRTDTQYF

d_gene: -
j_gene: TRBJ2-1
v_gene: TRBV12-3/TRBV12-4
CDR3aa: CASSPLNEQFF

d_gene: TRBD2
j_gene: TRBJ2-3
v_gene: TRBV5-6
CDR3aa: CASSLYGGSGTDTQYF

d_gene: -
j_gene: TRBJ1-5
v_gene: TRBV19
CDR3aa: CASSLDRSQPQHF

d_gene: -
j_gene: TRBJ1-1
v_gene: TRBV27
CDR3aa: CASVNRGLGTEAFF

d_gene: TRBD1
j_gene: TRBJ2-1
v_gene: TRBV13
CDR3aa: CASSLVGTAQFF

d_gene: -
j_gene: TRBJ1-1
v_gene: TRBV28
CDR3aa: CASSFWQGYTEAFF

d_gene: -
j_gene: TRBJ1-1
v_gene: TRBV6-6
CDR3aa: CASSYDMTTMNTEAFF

d_gene: -
j_gene: TRBJ2-7
v_gene: TRBV19
CDR3aa: CASSSTVSVSYEQYF

d_gene: TRBD1
j_gene: TRBJ1-2
v_gene: TRBV7-9
CDR3aa: CASSLLQGIDVHGYTF

d_gene: -
j_gene: TRBJ2-7
v_gene: TRBV27
CDR3aa: CASRRDSGRSGEQYF

d_gene: -
j_gene: TRBJ1-3
v_gene: TRBV4-2
CDR3aa: CASSPESGNTIYF

d_gene: -
j_gene: TRBJ1-4
v_gene: TRBV27
CDR3aa: CASSPALTAGGAGEKLFF

d_gene: TRBD2
j_gene: TRBJ2-7
v_gene: TRBV19
CDR3aa: CASSLTGTSVSSPEQYF

d_gene: TRBD1
j_gene: TRBJ1-4
v_gene: TRBV5-1
CDR3aa: CASSSQGQTNEKLFF

d_gene: TRBD2
j_gene: TRBJ2-7
v_gene: TRBV19
CDR3aa: CASSTLAGGSYEQYF